The T cell receptor (beta chain) described here comes from a study of cytomegalovirus exposure and HLA in healthy donors. The germline V gene encodes CDR1 MDHEN and CDR2 SYDVKM. This CDR3 is built from 13 residues. V shed 5 bases and J shed 4 bases, with 11 bases lying between them. Amplification used 60 Vbeta primers and 13 Jbeta primers. This table comes from immunoSEQ multiplex PCR, and its TCRdb copy is limited to in-frame clones, with some not included. Found here are around 120,000 clones, over 65% of them singletons; the top ten hold about 6%. This clone has just one count. This clonotype was obtained from a woman aged 40 to 49 in good health and CMV-seronegative. This chain uses TRBV28 with TRBJ1-2; D gene ambiguous. Sequenced material: PBMCs. CDR3 nucleotides: TGTGCCAGCAGTCTCTACCCGGTCTATGGCTACACCTTC. Amino acids: CASSLYPVYGYTF.